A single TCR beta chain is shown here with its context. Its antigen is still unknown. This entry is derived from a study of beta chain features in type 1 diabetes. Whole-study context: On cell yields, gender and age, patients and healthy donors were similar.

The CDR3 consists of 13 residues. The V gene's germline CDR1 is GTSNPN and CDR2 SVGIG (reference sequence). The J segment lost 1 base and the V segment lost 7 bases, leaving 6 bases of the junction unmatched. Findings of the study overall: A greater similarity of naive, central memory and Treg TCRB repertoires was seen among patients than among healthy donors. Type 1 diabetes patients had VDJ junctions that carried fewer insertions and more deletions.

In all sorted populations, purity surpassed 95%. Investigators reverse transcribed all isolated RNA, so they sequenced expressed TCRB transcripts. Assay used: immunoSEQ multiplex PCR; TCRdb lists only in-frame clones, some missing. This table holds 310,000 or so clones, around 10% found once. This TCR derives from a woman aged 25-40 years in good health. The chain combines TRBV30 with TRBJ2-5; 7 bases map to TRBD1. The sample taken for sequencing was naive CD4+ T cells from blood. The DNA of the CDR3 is TGTGCCTTAATGGGACAGTCCCAAGAGACCCAGTACTTC. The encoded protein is CALMGQSQETQYF.